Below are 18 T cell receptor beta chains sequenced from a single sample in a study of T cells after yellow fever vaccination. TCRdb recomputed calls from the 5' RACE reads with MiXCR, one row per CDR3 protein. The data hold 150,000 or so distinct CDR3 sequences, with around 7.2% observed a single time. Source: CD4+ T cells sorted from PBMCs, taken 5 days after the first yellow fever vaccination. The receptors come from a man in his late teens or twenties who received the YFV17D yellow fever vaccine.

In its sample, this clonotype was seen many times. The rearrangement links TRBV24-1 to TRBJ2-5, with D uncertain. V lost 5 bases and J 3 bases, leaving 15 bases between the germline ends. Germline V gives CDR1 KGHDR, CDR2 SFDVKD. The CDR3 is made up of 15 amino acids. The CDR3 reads CATSAKLLTEETQYF. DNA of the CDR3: TGTGCCACCAGTGCGAAACTGTTGACCGAAGAGACCCAGTACTTC.

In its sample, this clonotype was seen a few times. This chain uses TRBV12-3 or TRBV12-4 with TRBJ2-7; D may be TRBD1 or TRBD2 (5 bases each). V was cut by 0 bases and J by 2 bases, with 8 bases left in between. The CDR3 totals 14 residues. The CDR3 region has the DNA TGTGCCAGCAGTTTAGCGGGGGTTCCCTACGAGCAGTACTTC. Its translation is CASSLAGVPYEQYF.

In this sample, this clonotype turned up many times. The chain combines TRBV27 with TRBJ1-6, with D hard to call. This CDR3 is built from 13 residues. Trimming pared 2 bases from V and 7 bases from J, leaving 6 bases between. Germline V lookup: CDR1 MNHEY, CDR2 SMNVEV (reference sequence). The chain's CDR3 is CASSLNRNSPLHF. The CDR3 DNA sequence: TGTGCCAGCAGTTTAAACAGAAATTCACCCCTCCACTTT.

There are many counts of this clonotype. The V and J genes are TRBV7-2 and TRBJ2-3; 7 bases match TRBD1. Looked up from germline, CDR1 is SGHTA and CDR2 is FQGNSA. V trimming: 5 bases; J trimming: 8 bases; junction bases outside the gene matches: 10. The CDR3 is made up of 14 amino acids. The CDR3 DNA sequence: TGTGCCAGCAGCGCCGGGACAGTTCACGGTACGCAGTATTTT. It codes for CASSAGTVHGTQYF.

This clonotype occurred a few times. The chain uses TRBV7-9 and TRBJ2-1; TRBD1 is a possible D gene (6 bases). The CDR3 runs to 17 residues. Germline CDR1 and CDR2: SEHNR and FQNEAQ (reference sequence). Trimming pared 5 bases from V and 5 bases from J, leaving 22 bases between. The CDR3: CASSPAGVTNRDNEQFF. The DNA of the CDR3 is TGTGCCAGCAGCCCAGCCGGGGTTACAAACAGGGACAATGAGCAGTTCTTC.

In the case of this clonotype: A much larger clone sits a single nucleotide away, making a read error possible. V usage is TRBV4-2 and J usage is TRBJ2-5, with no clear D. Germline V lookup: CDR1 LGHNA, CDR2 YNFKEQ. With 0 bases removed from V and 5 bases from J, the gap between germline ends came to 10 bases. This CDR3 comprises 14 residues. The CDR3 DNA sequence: TGTGCCAGCAGCCAAGAACGGGCGCGGGAGACCCAGTACTTC. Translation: CASSQERARETQYF.

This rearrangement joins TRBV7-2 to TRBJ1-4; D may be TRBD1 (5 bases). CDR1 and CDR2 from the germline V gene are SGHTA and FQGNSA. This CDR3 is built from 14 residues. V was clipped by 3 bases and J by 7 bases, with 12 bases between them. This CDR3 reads CASSLGRAAEKLFF. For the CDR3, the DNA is TGTGCCAGCAGCTTGGGCAGGGCGGCTGAAAAACTGTTTTTT. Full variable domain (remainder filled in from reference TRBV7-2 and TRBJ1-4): GAGVSQSPSNKVTEKGKDVELRCDPISGHTALYWYRQSLGQGLEFLIYFQGNSAPDKSGLPSDRFSAERTGGSVSTLTIQRTQQEDSAVYLCASSLGRAAEKLFFGSGTQLSVL.

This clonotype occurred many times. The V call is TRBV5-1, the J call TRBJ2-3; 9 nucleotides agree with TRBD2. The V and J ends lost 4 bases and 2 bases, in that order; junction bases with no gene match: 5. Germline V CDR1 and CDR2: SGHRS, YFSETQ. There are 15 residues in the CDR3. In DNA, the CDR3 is TGCGCCAGCAGCATCCGGACTAGCGACACAGATACGCAGTATTTT. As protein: CASSIRTSDTDTQYF.

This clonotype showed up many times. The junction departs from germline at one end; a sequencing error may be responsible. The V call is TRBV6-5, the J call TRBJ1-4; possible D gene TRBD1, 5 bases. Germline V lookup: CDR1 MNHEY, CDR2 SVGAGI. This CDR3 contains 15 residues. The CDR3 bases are TGTGCCAGCAGTTACTCAACAGGAGGAATGAAAATTCTCGTTTTT. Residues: CASSYSTGGMKILVF.

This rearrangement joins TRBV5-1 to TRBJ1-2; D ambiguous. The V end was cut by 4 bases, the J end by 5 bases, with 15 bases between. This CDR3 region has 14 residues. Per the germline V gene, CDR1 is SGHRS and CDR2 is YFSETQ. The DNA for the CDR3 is TGCGCCAGCAGCATGGCCCAGGAGCATTATGGCTACACCTTC. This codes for CASSMAQEHYGYTF.

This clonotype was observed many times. The CDR3 nucleotides read TGCGCCAGCAGCTGGGTGGGGGATGATACGCAGTATTTT. The encoded protein is CASSWVGDDTQYF. The chain links TRBV5-1 to TRBJ2-3, with D perhaps assigned TRBD1 or TRBD2 (5 bases each). This CDR3 region has 13 residues. Trimming stripped 3 bases from V and 6 bases from J, with 11 bases between. Per the germline V gene, CDR1 is SGHRS and CDR2 is YFSETQ.

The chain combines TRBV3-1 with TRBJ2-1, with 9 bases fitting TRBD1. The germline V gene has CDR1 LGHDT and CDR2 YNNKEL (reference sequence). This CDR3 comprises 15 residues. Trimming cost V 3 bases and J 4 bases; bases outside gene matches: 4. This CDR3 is CASSHTGGGYNEQFF. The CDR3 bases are TGTGCCAGCAGCCATACAGGGGGCGGATACAATGAGCAGTTCTTC.

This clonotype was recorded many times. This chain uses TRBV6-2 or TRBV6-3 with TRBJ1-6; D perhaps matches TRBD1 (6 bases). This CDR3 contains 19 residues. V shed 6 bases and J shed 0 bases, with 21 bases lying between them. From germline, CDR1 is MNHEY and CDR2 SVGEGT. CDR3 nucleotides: TGTGCCAGCAGGCCACAGGGTGTGTTGTTCGGCTCCTATAATTCACCCCTCCACTTT. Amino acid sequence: CASRPQGVLFGSYNSPLHF.

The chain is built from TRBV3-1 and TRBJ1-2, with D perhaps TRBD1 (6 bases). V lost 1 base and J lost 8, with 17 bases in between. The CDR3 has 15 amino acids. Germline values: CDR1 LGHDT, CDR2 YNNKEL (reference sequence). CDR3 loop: CASSQGYVGAGGYTF. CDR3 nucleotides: TGTGCCAGCAGCCAAGGGTATGTGGGGGCCGGAGGCTACACCTTC. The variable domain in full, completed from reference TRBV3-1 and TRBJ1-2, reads DTAVSQTPKYLVTQMGNDKSIKCEQNLGHDTMYWYKQDSKKFLKIMFSYNNKELIINETVPNRFSPKSPDKAHLNLHINSLELGDSAVYFCASSQGYVGAGGYTFGSGTRLTVV.

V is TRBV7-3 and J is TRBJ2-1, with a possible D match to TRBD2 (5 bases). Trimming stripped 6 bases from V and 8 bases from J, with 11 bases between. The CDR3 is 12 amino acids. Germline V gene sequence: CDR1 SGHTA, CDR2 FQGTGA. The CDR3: CASSSGGDEQFF. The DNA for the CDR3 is TGTGCCAGCAGTTCTGGAGGTGATGAGCAGTTCTTC.

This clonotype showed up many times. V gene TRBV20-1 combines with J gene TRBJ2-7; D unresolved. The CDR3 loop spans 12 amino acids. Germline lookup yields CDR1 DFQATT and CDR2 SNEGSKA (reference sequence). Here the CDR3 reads CGVPGSPYEQYF. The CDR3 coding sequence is TGCGGTGTTCCGGGCAGCCCCTACGAGCAGTACTTC.

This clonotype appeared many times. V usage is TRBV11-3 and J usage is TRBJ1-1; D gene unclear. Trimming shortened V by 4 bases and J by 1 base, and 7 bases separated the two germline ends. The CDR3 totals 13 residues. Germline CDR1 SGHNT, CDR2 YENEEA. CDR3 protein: CASSYDSNTEAFF. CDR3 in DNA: TGTGCCAGCAGCTACGATTCGAACACTGAAGCTTTCTTT. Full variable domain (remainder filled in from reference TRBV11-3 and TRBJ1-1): EAGVVQSPRYKIIEKKQPVAFWCNPISGHNTLYWYLQNLGQGPELLIRYENEEAVDDSQLPKDRFSAERLKGVDSTLKIQPAELGDSAVYLCASSYDSNTEAFFGQGTRLTVV.

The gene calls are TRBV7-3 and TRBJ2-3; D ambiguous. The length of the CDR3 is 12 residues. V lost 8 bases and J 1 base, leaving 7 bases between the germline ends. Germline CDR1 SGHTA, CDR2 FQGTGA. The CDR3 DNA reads TGTGCCAGCGGTCCTGGCACAGATACGCAGTATTTT. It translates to CASGPGTDTQYF.